Only a few counts were recorded for the clone carrying this T cell receptor beta chain. This entry is derived from a study of cytomegalovirus exposure and HLA in healthy donors. For the study at large: From HLA-typed donors, an early data release held approximately 85 million unique TCRs.

Primers: 60 Vbeta forward and 13 Jbeta reverse. The method was immunoSEQ multiplex PCR; TCRdb's version includes in-frame clones alone and lacks a portion of them. The data contain some 170,000 clones, roughly 9.5% of them seen just once; the ten biggest clones take up 1% to 1.5%. The V end was cut by 0 bases, the J end by 0 bases, with 10 bases between. CDR1 SGHRS and CDR2 YFSETQ come from the germline V gene. The CDR3 is 16 residues long. The sample was PBMCs. The rearrangement uses TRBV5-1 and TRBJ2-1; D is undetermined. The clonotype originates from a woman in her thirties in good health and CMV-seropositive. The CDR3: CASSLDPISSYNEQFF. The CDR3 DNA reads as TGCGCCAGCAGCTTGGACCCCATCAGCTCCTACAATGAGCAGTTCTTC. Using reference TRBV5-1 and TRBJ2-1 for the parts outside the CDR3, the full variable domain is KAGVTQTPRYLIKTRGQQVTLSCSPISGHRSVSWYQQTPGQGLQFLFEYFSETQRNKGNFPGRFSGRQFSNSRSEMNVSTLELGDSALYLCASSLDPISSYNEQFFGPGTRLTVL.